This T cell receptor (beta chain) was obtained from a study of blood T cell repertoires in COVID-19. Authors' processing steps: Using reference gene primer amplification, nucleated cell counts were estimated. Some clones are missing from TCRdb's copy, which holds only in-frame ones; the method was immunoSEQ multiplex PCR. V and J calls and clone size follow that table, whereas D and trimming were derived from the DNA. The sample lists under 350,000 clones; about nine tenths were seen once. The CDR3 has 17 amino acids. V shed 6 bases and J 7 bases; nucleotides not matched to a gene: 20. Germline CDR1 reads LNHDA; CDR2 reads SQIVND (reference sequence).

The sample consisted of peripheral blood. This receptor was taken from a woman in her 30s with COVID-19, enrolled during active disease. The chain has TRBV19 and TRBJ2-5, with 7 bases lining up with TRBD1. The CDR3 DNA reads TGTGCCAGTAGCCAGGGGGTCGGACAGCAGATGTTAGGGACCCAGTACTTC. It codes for CASSQGVGQQMLGTQYF.